This TCR beta chain was observed in a study of post-analysis software for immune sequencing data. Study-wide context: In terms of disease course, relapsing-remitting, secondary progressive and progressive-relapsing multiple sclerosis were included.

Germline V CDR1 and CDR2: MNHEY, SMNVEV (reference sequence). This CDR3 is built from 15 residues. V lost 0 bases and J lost 9, with 15 bases in between. For this clonotype: Its specificity is unknown.

Study-wide results and caveats: A few TRBV segments appeared more often in patients than in controls, and TRBV5-6, TRBV5-1 and TRBV20-1 were among these. The authors found that F measure strongly co-clustered same-batch samples. Among multiple sclerosis patients, normalized Chao1 diversity was significantly below that of controls.

Built from TCR beta cDNA, the libraries had unique molecular identifiers in them. cDNA molecules numbering roughly 0.5 million came from roughly 1 to 10 million T cells. From the PCR reads, TCRdb called clonotypes with MiXCR, one entry per CDR3 protein. Of fewer than 850,000 distinct CDR3 sequences in the sample, roughly 46% were seen once. Source material: blood. The chain employs TRBV27 and TRBJ2-1; a possible D gene is TRBD1 (6 bases). This sequence was found in a girl aged 5 to 17 with multiple sclerosis. CDR3 sequence: CASSLSEAGASEQFF. The CDR3 DNA reads TGTGCCAGCAGTTTATCGGAGGCAGGGGCAAGTGAGCAGTTCTTC.